This TCR beta chain derives from a study of beta chain features in type 1 diabetes. Study-wide background: Patient and healthy donor groups were alike in age, gender and cell yields. Investigators examined under 140 million sorted cells across all samples.

Based on CD45RO/CCR7/CD25/CD127/CD95/CD27, CD4+ regulatory, stem cell-like memory, naive and central memory cells were sorted. Trimming removed 7 bases at V and 3 bases at J, with 16 bases between. The length of the CDR3 is 15 residues. Germline CDR1 and CDR2: MDHEN and SYDVKM. This clone was observed a handful of times. The whole isolated RNA underwent reverse transcription, so sequencing captured expressed TCRB transcripts. Sequencing was performed with immunoSEQ multiplex PCR; in TCRdb, only in-frame clones are kept and a portion is missing. Of roughly 300,000 clones listed, under 8.5% are singletons.

The clonotype was recovered from a young woman in good health. J is TRBJ1-5 and V is TRBV28; D is undetermined. The sequenced material came from central memory CD4+ T cells from blood. The CDR3 loop reads CASTTIHLHNQPQHF. DNA of the CDR3: TGTGCCAGCACAACCATTCACCTTCACAATCAGCCCCAGCATTTT.